These 17 T cell receptor beta chains originate from one sample sequenced in a study of T cell responses to AZD1222 COVID-19 vaccine. Assay: immunoSEQ multiplex PCR; the TCRdb copy retains only in-frame clones and omits some. The table shows around 160,000 clones, with roughly 91% occurring only once. Sequencing was performed on peripheral blood, taken on day 0 of AZD1222 vaccination. Every receptor here comes from an adult in good health.

The chain has TRBV19 and TRBJ1-3; 10 bases match TRBD1. The CDR3 sequence is 14 residues long. Germline lookup yields CDR1 LNHDA and CDR2 SQIVND (reference sequence). Germline trimming cut 6 bases from V and 1 base from J; bases unmatched to any gene: 0. CDR3 bases: TGTGCCAGTAGGGGACAGGGGTCTGGAAACACCATATATTTT. Its protein is CASRGQGSGNTIYF.

The CDR3 region has the DNA TGTGCCAGCAGCCTTGACGCTAGGGGACTAGCGGAAACCTACGAGCAGTACTTC. Its translation: CASSLDARGLAETYEQYF. The V call is TRBV5-6, the J call TRBJ2-7, with 11 bases identical to TRBD2. Trimming took 4 bases from V and 2 from J; bases not matched to a gene: 14. In germline, CDR1 is SGHDT, CDR2 YYEEEE. This CDR3 contains 18 residues.

V gene TRBV7-6 combines with J gene TRBJ2-1; D is ambiguous. The CDR3 is 15 amino acids. V was clipped by 2 bases and J by 6 bases, with 14 bases between them. Germline CDR1 and CDR2: SGHVS and FNYEAQ. The CDR3 reads CASSLSRILGNEQFF. The DNA of the CDR3 is TGTGCCAGCAGCTTATCTCGGATATTGGGCAATGAGCAGTTCTTC.

The CDR3 DNA reads as TGTGCCAGCTCACCAAGTGGGAGGAGCGAGACCCAGTACTTC. Amino acids: CASSPSGRSETQYF. The V gene is TRBV18, the J gene TRBJ2-5; TRBD2 might be the D (6 bases). The CDR3 spans 14 residues. Germline assignment: CDR1 KGHSH and CDR2 LQKENI. Trimming pared 2 bases from V and 5 bases from J, leaving 12 bases between.

The gene calls are TRBV7-8 and TRBJ2-5, with a possible D match to TRBD2 (6 bases). Germline assignment: CDR1 SGHVS and CDR2 FQNEAQ. The CDR3 is 15 residues long. The ends were cut back, 5 bases at V and 7 bases at J, with 20 bases in the middle. In DNA, the CDR3 is TGTGCCAGCAGCGCTAGGGTCGGGACTCCCAGGACCCAGTACTTC. Translated, it gives CASSARVGTPRTQYF.

This chain connects TRBV4-3 to TRBJ2-1; 10 nucleotides agree with TRBD2. CDR1 and CDR2 from the germline V gene are LGHNA and YSLEER. The CDR3 sequence is 15 residues long. J gave up 5 bases and V 2 bases, and 3 bases lay outside the gene matches. CDR3 bases: TGCGCCAGCAGCCAACGGACTAGCGGACACAATGAGCAGTTCTTC. It codes for CASSQRTSGHNEQFF.

This clone has just a few counts. The rearrangement links TRBV6-1 to TRBJ2-7; TRBD2 matches 10 bases. The J segment lost 5 bases and the V segment lost 3 bases, leaving 4 bases of the junction unmatched. The germline V gene has CDR1 MNHNS and CDR2 SASEGT. The CDR3 is 14 residues long. CDR3 in DNA: TGTGCCAGCAGTGAGAGCGGGAGGGCCAACGAGCAGTACTTC. This encodes CASSESGRANEQYF.

The chain employs TRBV5-1 and TRBJ2-5; D not resolved. The CDR3 covers 16 residues. Germline assignment: CDR1 SGHRS and CDR2 YFSETQ. V was trimmed by 4 bases and J by 2 bases, leaving 18 bases between them. For the CDR3, the DNA is TGCGCCAGCAGCCGCCAGGATACGAGCCTTCAAGAGACCCAGTACTTC. Translated: CASSRQDTSLQETQYF. Variable domain in full (rest from reference TRBV5-1 and TRBJ2-5): KAGVTQTPRYLIKTRGQQVTLSCSPISGHRSVSWYQQTPGQGLQFLFEYFSETQRNKGNFPGRFSGRQFSNSRSEMNVSTLELGDSALYLCASSRQDTSLQETQYFGPGTRLLVL.

The V call is TRBV27, the J call TRBJ1-6; D uncertain. CDR3 length equals 17 residues. Germline CDR1 is MNHEY and CDR2 is SMNVEV (reference sequence). V dropped 1 base and J dropped 4 bases, with 14 bases sitting between them. Here the CDR3 reads CASSLWVGIEYNSPLHF. The CDR3 DNA is TGTGCCAGCAGTTTATGGGTCGGTATAGAGTATAATTCACCCCTCCACTTT.

This chain uses TRBV29-1 with TRBJ1-1; D may be TRBD1 (5 bases). Trimming stripped 0 bases from V and 1 base from J, with 9 bases between. Germline-derived CDR1 and CDR2 are SQVTM and ANQGSEA. This CDR3 comprises 14 residues. This CDR3 reads CSVEDRAWNTEAFF. In DNA form, the CDR3 reads TGCAGCGTTGAAGACAGGGCATGGAACACTGAAGCTTTCTTT.

This clone has only a few counts. This rearrangement joins TRBV10-2 to TRBJ2-1; D gene unclear. The CDR3 is made up of 16 amino acids. Looked up from germline, CDR1 is WSHSY and CDR2 is SAAADI. The V end lost 0 bases, the J end lost 0 bases, and 9 bases lay between the germline ends. CDR3 DNA: TGCGCCAGCAGTGAGTCGACACGAGGCTCCTACAATGAGCAGTTCTTC. This encodes CASSESTRGSYNEQFF.

The chain combines TRBV27 with TRBJ1-1; 7 bases map to TRBD1. This CDR3 is built from 14 residues. Trimming removed 7 bases from V and 0 bases from J; junction bases left unmatched: 5. Germline V gives CDR1 MNHEY, CDR2 SMNVEV (reference sequence). The CDR3 loop reads CASTPGQMNTEAFF. CDR3 DNA sequence: TGTGCCAGCACACCGGGACAGATGAACACTGAAGCTTTCTTT.

The V call is TRBV7-3, the J call TRBJ2-2; D is unresolved. Germline-derived CDR1 and CDR2 are SGHTA and FQGTGA. V was pared by 3 bases and J by 5 bases, with 7 bases between. The CDR3 is made up of 13 amino acids. The CDR3 here is CASSLGITGELFF. CDR3 DNA: TGTGCCAGCAGCTTGGGTATAACCGGGGAGCTGTTTTTT.

V and J are TRBV7-3 and TRBJ1-1; D remains unclear. CDR1 and CDR2 (germline): SGHTA, FQGTGA. The CDR3 is 14 amino acids. Trimming pared 3 bases from V and 7 bases from J, leaving 15 bases between. The CDR3 region is CASSFAPDGGEAFF. CDR3 in DNA: TGTGCCAGCAGCTTCGCCCCCGACGGCGGTGAAGCTTTCTTT.

The rearrangement uses TRBV19 and TRBJ1-2; D is unclear. The ends were cut back, 7 bases at V and 5 bases at J, with 20 bases in the middle. This CDR3 region has 15 residues. Germline loops: CDR1 LNHDA, CDR2 SQIVND (reference sequence). The CDR3 loop reads CASNSLRQAKYGYTF. CDR3 sequence (DNA): TGTGCCAGTAATTCCCTTAGGCAGGCAAAGTATGGCTACACCTTC.

V is TRBV25-1 and J is TRBJ1-3, with D hard to call. Germline-derived CDR1 and CDR2 are MGHDK and SYGVNS. V lost 0 bases and J lost 7, with 13 bases in between. The CDR3 sequence is 15 residues long. The CDR3: CASSEYGNLGNTIYF. The CDR3, as DNA: TGTGCCAGCAGTGAATATGGGAACCTCGGGAACACCATATATTTT.

There are many counts of this clone. The chain combines TRBV19 with TRBJ2-2; a weak D match, TRBD1 (6 bases). Germline assignment: CDR1 LNHDA and CDR2 SQIVND (reference sequence). The CDR3 is made up of 15 amino acids. With 7 bases removed from V and 1 base from J, the gap between germline ends came to 13 bases. Here the CDR3 reads CASIIGGQNTGELFF. In DNA, the CDR3 is TGTGCCAGTATCATAGGGGGACAGAACACCGGGGAGCTGTTTTTT. Drawing the rest from reference TRBV19 and TRBJ2-2, the complete variable domain is DGGITQSPKYLFRKEGQNVTLSCEQNLNHDAMYWYRQDPGQGLRLIYYSQIVNDFQKGDIAEGYSVSREKKESFPLTVTSAQKNPTAFYLCASIIGGQNTGELFFGEGSRLTVL.